This entry describes one T cell receptor beta chain. This record belongs to a study of blood T cell repertoires in COVID-19. About the research overall: Samples of COVID-19 (acute and convalescent) were obtained from the United States, Italy and Spain. From T cells, B-cell-depleted T cells, or PBMCs came the material, which was cDNA or gDNA.

As handled by the study authors: By means of reference gene primer amplification, nucleated cell counts were estimated. The protocol was immunoSEQ multiplex PCR, while the TCRdb copy is restricted to in-frame clones and leaves out a portion. V and J calls and clone size are given by that table; D and trimming were obtained from the DNA. Of approximately 180,000 clones listed, 82% were seen once; the top ten hold about 8%. CDR3 length equals 13 residues. Germline lookup yields CDR1 SGHTA and CDR2 FQGNSA. Trimming removed 5 bases from V and 7 bases from J, with 13 bases in between. The genes are TRBV7-2 and TRBJ2-3; no clear D gene. This TCR was sampled from a woman between 70 and 85 years old with acute or convalescent COVID-19. The specimen sequenced was peripheral blood. The CDR3 DNA is TGTGCCAGCAGCCGGCTAGATACTAATACGCAGTATTTT. Its translation is CASSRLDTNTQYF.